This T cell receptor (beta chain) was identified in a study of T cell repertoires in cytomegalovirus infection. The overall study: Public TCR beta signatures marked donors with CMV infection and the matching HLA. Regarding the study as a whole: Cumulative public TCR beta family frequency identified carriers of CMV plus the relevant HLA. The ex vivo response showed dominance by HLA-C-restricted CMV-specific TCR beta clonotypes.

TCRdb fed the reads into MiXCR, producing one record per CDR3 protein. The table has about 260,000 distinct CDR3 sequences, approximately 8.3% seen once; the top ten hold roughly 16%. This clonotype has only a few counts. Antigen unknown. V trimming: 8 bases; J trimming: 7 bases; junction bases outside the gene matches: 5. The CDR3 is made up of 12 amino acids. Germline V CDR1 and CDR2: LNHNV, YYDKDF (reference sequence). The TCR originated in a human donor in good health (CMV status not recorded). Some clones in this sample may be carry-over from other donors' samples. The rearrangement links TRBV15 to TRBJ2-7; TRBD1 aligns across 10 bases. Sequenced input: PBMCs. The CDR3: CATAGTGDEQYF. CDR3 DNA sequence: TGTGCCACCGCCGGGACAGGGGATGAGCAGTACTTC. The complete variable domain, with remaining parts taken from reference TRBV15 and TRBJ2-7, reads DAMVIQNPRYQVTQFGKPVTLSCSQTLNHNVMYWYQQKSSQAPKLLFHYYDKDFNNEADTPDNFQSRRPNTSFCFLDIRSPGLGDTAMYLCATAGTGDEQYFGPGTRLTVT.